These T cell receptor beta chains were read from a single sample in a study of blood T cells in healthy people across ages. TCRdb re-called the 5' RACE reads with MiXCR, one entry per CDR3 protein. The table records 660,000 or so distinct CDR3 sequences, approximately 59% of them present only once. The sample was blood. These receptors originate from a man aged 60-69 years in good health. The CDR3 runs from the conserved cysteine through the conserved F or W. The D gene is left open where the match is weak. Clone size, where shown, is once, few, many, or a class for clones that have expanded.

D gene,clone size,J gene,V gene,CDR3 protein,CDR3 DNA
TRBD1,few,TRBJ2-5,TRBV10-3,CAISGGQGRSNQETQYF,TGTGCCATCAGTGGTGGACAGGGCAGGTCCAACCAAGAGACCCAGTACTTC
-,-,TRBJ1-1,TRBV10-3,CAIRGDAEAFF,TGTGCCATCAGGGGGGACGCTGAAGCTTTCTTT
-,-,TRBJ2-4,TRBV3-1,CASSNRIRLAKNIQYF,TGTGCCAGCAGCAACCGTATAAGACTGGCCAAAAACATTCAGTACTTC
-,-,TRBJ1-2,TRBV27,CASTSFGSPGQVYGYTF,TGTGCCAGCACCAGTTTTGGCTCACCGGGGCAGGTATATGGCTACACCTTC
-,once,TRBJ2-7,TRBV15,CATSRDSDSDYEQYF,TGTGCCACCAGCAGAGATTCCGACTCTGACTACGAGCAGTACTTC
-,many,TRBJ1-2,TRBV9,CASSVGQVHSPWSFPVYGYTF,TGTGCCAGCAGCGTAGGACAGGTGCATTCCCCTTGGTCTTTCCCCGTCTATGGCTACACCTTC
TRBD1,-,TRBJ1-2,TRBV25-1,CASSDPDRAYGYTF,TGTGCCAGCAGTGACCCGGACAGGGCTTATGGCTACACCTTC
TRBD2,-,TRBJ2-1,TRBV20-1,CSVVTSGTHNEQFF,TGCAGTGTCGTGACTAGCGGGACTCACAATGAGCAGTTCTTC
TRBD2,-,TRBJ2-1,TRBV20-1,CSAPPGGDNEQFF,TGCAGTGCTCCCCCCGGGGGGGATAATGAGCAGTTCTTC
-,few,TRBJ2-3,TRBV7-2,CASSLVSGSTDTQYF,TGTGCCAGCAGCTTAGTATCTGGTAGCACAGATACGCAGTATTTT
-,-,TRBJ1-2,TRBV20-1,CSARDPRGSGYGYTF,TGCAGTGCTAGAGATCCGCGGGGCTCAGGCTATGGCTACACCTTC
TRBD1,-,TRBJ2-3,TRBV24-1,CATSDPTGGDTQYF,TGTGCCACCAGTGACCCCACAGGGGGTGATACGCAGTATTTT
TRBD1,few,TRBJ1-2,TRBV12-3/TRBV12-4,CASRGDRYYGYTF,TGTGCCAGCAGGGGGGACAGATACTATGGCTACACCTTC
-,few,TRBJ2-7,TRBV4-1,CASSLGQAHLGYEQYF,TGCGCCAGCAGCCTCGGACAAGCCCACTTAGGCTACGAGCAGTACTTC
TRBD1,-,TRBJ2-5,TRBV5-1,CASSGAGTEQFQETQYF,TGCGCCAGCAGCGGAGCCGGGACAGAACAATTCCAAGAGACCCAGTACTTC
-,-,TRBJ2-1,TRBV7-9,CASSPDTGQQFF,TGTGCCAGCAGCCCCGACACCGGCCAGCAGTTCTTC
-,-,TRBJ1-1,TRBV29-1,CSVEWQGISLGAFF,TGCAGCGTTGAATGGCAGGGGATTAGTCTCGGAGCTTTCTTT
-,-,TRBJ2-5,TRBV21-1,CASSKPGRGRWEQYF,TGTGCCAGCAGCAAACCCGGCAGGGGGCGTTGGGAGCAGTACTTC
-,-,TRBJ2-3,TRBV5-1,CASSRVFSAGKGTDTQYF,TGCGCCAGCAGTCGGGTTTTCTCGGCAGGGAAGGGGACAGATACGCAGTATTTT
TRBD2,-,TRBJ2-1,TRBV7-9,CASSVVGGGETSTNEQFF,TGTGCCAGCAGCGTTGTCGGCGGGGGGGAGACTAGCACCAATGAGCAGTTCTTC
TRBD2,-,TRBJ2-1,TRBV29-1,CSVGAGGRSHEQFF,TGCAGCGTTGGGGCGGGGGGGAGGTCCCATGAGCAGTTCTTC
-,-,TRBJ2-7,TRBV27,CTSSLRGGSSYEQYF,TGTACCAGCAGTTTAAGGGGGGGGTCCTCCTACGAGCAGTACTTC
TRBD2,-,TRBJ2-5,TRBV2,CASSEIGGALLETQYF,TGTGCCAGCAGTGAAATCGGGGGGGCACTCTTGGAGACCCAGTACTTC
-,-,TRBJ2-6,TRBV2,CASTLESGANVLTF,TGTGCCAGCACTTTGGAGTCTGGGGCCAACGTCCTGACTTTC
-,-,TRBJ2-1,TRBV29-1,CSVEAGTTSYNEQFF,TGCAGCGTTGAAGCAGGGACGACCTCCTACAATGAGCAGTTCTTC
-,once,TRBJ2-5,TRBV12-3/TRBV12-4,CASSLSRSMSGFRETQYF,TGTGCCAGCAGTTTATCACGCTCGATGTCAGGGTTTCGGGAGACCCAGTACTTC
-,-,TRBJ2-5,TRBV9,CASSPPGGPQETQYF,TGTGCCAGCAGCCCCCCCGGCGGTCCTCAAGAGACCCAGTACTTC
-,few,TRBJ1-5,TRBV6-2/TRBV6-3,CASSYHGGDQPQHF,TGTGCCAGCAGTTATCACGGGGGCGATCAGCCCCAGCATTTT
-,-,TRBJ1-2,TRBV7-2,CASSFYGKGYTF,TGTGCCAGCAGCTTCTATGGAAAGGGCTACACCTTC
-,-,TRBJ2-2,TRBV4-2,CASSQEYRRDTGELFF,TGTGCCAGCAGCCAAGAGTACAGGCGAGACACTGGGGAGCTGTTTTTT
TRBD2,-,TRBJ2-5,TRBV20-1,CSARLPGRGSETQYF,TGCAGTGCTAGACTTCCAGGGAGGGGTTCAGAGACCCAGTACTTC
-,-,TRBJ2-5,TRBV5-1,CASRTRVEETQYF,TGCGCCAGCAGGACCCGAGTGGAAGAGACCCAGTACTTC
-,-,TRBJ1-3,TRBV4-2,CASSQVSGNTGNTIYF,TGTGCCAGCAGCCAAGTCTCCGGGAATACTGGAAACACCATATATTTT
TRBD2,-,TRBJ2-7,TRBV12-3/TRBV12-4,CASSLLAGEPNEQYF,TGTGCCAGCAGTTTACTAGCGGGTGAGCCCAACGAGCAGTACTTC
TRBD1,few,TRBJ2-1,TRBV6-2/TRBV6-3,CASSYSLFRGNEQFF,TGTGCCAGCAGTTACTCACTGTTCAGGGGGAATGAGCAGTTCTTC
TRBD2,-,TRBJ2-5,TRBV4-1,CASSQDRGGTLETQYF,TGCGCCAGCAGCCAAGATCGCGGGGGTACTCTGGAGACCCAGTACTTC
-,-,TRBJ2-3,TRBV12-3/TRBV12-4,CASSFGVGPTDTQYF,TGTGCCAGCAGTTTCGGGGTGGGTCCCACAGATACGCAGTATTTT
-,few,TRBJ2-5,TRBV3-1,CASSQVYSPGETQYF,TGTGCCAGCAGCCAAGTCTACAGCCCCGGGGAGACCCAGTACTTC
TRBD2,-,TRBJ2-1,TRBV4-2,CASSQVRTSVAEQFF,TGTGCCAGCAGCCAAGTAAGGACTAGTGTCGCTGAGCAGTTCTTC
-,-,TRBJ1-1,TRBV12-3/TRBV12-4,CASSFGSVPGAFF,TGTGCCAGCAGTTTCGGTTCGGTCCCTGGGGCTTTCTTT
TRBD1,-,TRBJ1-1,TRBV6-5,CASSNYRGQGLGGTEAFF,TGTGCCAGCAGTAACTACAGGGGCCAAGGCCTAGGGGGCACTGAAGCTTTCTTT
-,-,TRBJ2-5,TRBV2,CASSESLYQETQYF,TGTGCCAGCAGTGAAAGTCTGTACCAAGAGACCCAGTACTTC
-,-,TRBJ2-1,TRBV27,CASATGTSSYNEQFF,TGTGCCAGCGCCACAGGGACGAGCTCCTACAATGAGCAGTTCTTC
-,-,TRBJ1-2,TRBV28,CASSSDPGLANYGYTF,TGTGCCAGCAGCTCAGATCCAGGGCTAGCTAACTATGGCTACACCTTC
TRBD1,-,TRBJ2-6,TRBV4-2,CASSQEGTVPGANVLTF,TGTGCCAGCAGCCAAGAGGGGACAGTGCCCGGGGCCAACGTCCTGACTTTC
TRBD1,-,TRBJ1-2,TRBV6-5,CASSEGQAGGYTF,TGTGCCAGCAGCGAGGGACAGGCTGGTGGCTACACCTTC
TRBD2,-,TRBJ2-5,TRBV20-1,CSAKRGGQETQYF,TGCAGTGCGAAGCGGGGGGGACAAGAGACCCAGTACTTC
TRBD2,-,TRBJ2-3,TRBV29-1,CSAILTSGTDTQYF,TGCAGCGCCATATTGACTAGCGGCACAGATACGCAGTATTTT
TRBD1,-,TRBJ1-1,TRBV4-1,CASSPGQGASYTEAFF,TGCGCCAGCAGCCCGGGACAGGGGGCGTCCTACACTGAAGCTTTCTTT
TRBD1,-,TRBJ2-3,TRBV6-6,CASSYLGTGYTDTQYF,TGTGCCAGCAGTTACCTCGGGACAGGGTACACAGATACGCAGTATTTT
-,-,TRBJ2-5,TRBV27,CASSISPSKTQYF,TGTGCCAGCAGTATATCCCCCTCAAAGACCCAGTACTTC
TRBD1,-,TRBJ1-2,TRBV4-2,CASSHGQGAPYGYTF,TGTGCCAGCAGCCATGGGCAGGGGGCTCCCTATGGCTACACCTTC
-,-,TRBJ2-6,TRBV20-1,CSAREGGTPLGANVLTF,TGCAGTGCTAGAGAAGGTGGGACGCCCCTTGGGGCCAACGTCCTGACTTTC
-,few,TRBJ2-1,TRBV13,CASSLPSNNEQFF,TGTGCCAGCAGCTTGCCCAGTAACAATGAGCAGTTCTTC
-,few,TRBJ2-2,TRBV20-1,CSAAPGRTNTGELFF,TGCAGTGCTGCCCCGGGACGAACGAACACCGGGGAGCTGTTTTTT